The 23 T cell receptor beta chains given below trace back to one sample, sequenced in a study of blood T cell repertoires in COVID-19. The protocol was immunoSEQ multiplex PCR, while the TCRdb copy is restricted to in-frame clones and leaves out a portion. The sample lists hundreds of thousands of clones, about nine tenths occurring once. The sequenced sample was PBMCs or T cells enriched from blood (not recorded which). Source of these receptors: a young woman who had recovered from COVID-19.

CDR3 sequence (DNA): TGTGCCAGTAGTATAGTCAACAGGGGCTACGAGCAGTACTTC. Translated, it gives CASSIVNRGYEQYF. The chain recombines TRBV19 with TRBJ2-7; 7 bases are shared with TRBD1. Trimming at V came to 1 base and at J to 3 bases, leaving 3 bases not matched to a gene. The germline CDR1 and CDR2 sequences are LNHDA and SQIVND (reference sequence). The length of the CDR3 is 14 residues.

The chain carries TRBV19 and TRBJ1-1; no firm D call. The V gene's germline CDR1 is LNHDA and CDR2 SQIVND (reference sequence). The CDR3 consists of 17 residues. V was shortened by 6 bases and J by 0 bases, with 20 bases between the two germline ends. CDR3: CASSIYFRTLMNTEAFF. The CDR3 DNA sequence: TGTGCCAGTAGCATATATTTCCGAACTTTAATGAACACTGAAGCTTTCTTT.

The chain employs TRBV10-2 and TRBJ1-1; TRBD1 might be the D (5 bases). The ends were cut back, 6 bases at V and 4 bases at J, with 12 bases in the middle. CDR3 length: 13 residues. From germline, CDR1 is WSHSY and CDR2 SAAADI. The CDR3 loop reads CASSKGHGTEAFF. The CDR3 bases are TGCGCCAGCAGCAAAGGACATGGCACTGAAGCTTTCTTT.

The chain recombines TRBV28 with TRBJ2-7; D is possibly TRBD1 (5 bases). Germline CDR1 is MDHEN and CDR2 is SYDVKM. V lost 5 bases to trimming and J lost 4 bases, with 9 bases between them. This CDR3 spans 12 amino acids. CDR3 residues: CASSQDTYEQYF. The CDR3 nucleotides are TGTGCCAGCAGTCAGGACACTTACGAGCAGTACTTC.

The chain uses TRBV28 and TRBJ2-7; the match to TRBD1 covers 9 bases. Germline loops: CDR1 MDHEN, CDR2 SYDVKM. Unmatched junction bases numbered 23, after V lost 5 bases and J lost 6 bases. CDR3 length: 19 amino acids. The CDR3 sequence is CASSQHTTPPGQGWCEQYF. The CDR3 nucleotides are TGTGCCAGCAGTCAACACACAACACCGCCGGGACAGGGCTGGTGCGAGCAGTACTTC.

The chain is built from TRBV7-2 and TRBJ2-3; 10 positions match TRBD2. J gave up 6 bases and V 1 base, and 10 bases lay outside the gene matches. From germline, CDR1 is SGHTA and CDR2 FQGNSA. This CDR3 spans 17 amino acids. In DNA, the CDR3 is TGTGCCAGCAGCTTAGGGGCTAGCGGGAGTATAGGGGATACGCAGTATTTT. Translating gives CASSLGASGSIGDTQYF.

The chain joins TRBV11-1 to TRBJ2-5; 11 nucleotides match TRBD2. Germline CDR1 is SGHAT and CDR2 is FQDESV (reference sequence). This CDR3 is built from 15 residues. Germline trimming cut 4 bases from V and 4 bases from J; bases unmatched to any gene: 5. Here the CDR3 DNA reads TGTGCCAGCAGCTCTCTAGCGGGGGGCGGAGAGACCCAGTACTTC. Translating it yields CASSSLAGGGETQYF.

This chain links TRBV5-1 with TRBJ1-1; D possibly corresponds to TRBD1 (5 bases). V lost 0 bases and J lost 5, with 11 bases in between. The CDR3 extends over 14 amino acids. The germline gives CDR1 SGHRS, CDR2 YFSETQ. The CDR3 DNA follows: TGCGCCAGCAGCTTGGCCGGGGGTCGGACTGAAGCTTTCTTT. Amino acids: CASSLAGGRTEAFF.

As to this clone: This sample includes further DNA sequences coding for the same CDR3. J is TRBJ1-1 and V is TRBV6-5, with a tentative D call TRBD1 (6 bases). V lost 0 bases and J 8 bases, leaving 13 bases between the germline ends. Per germline, CDR1 MNHEY and CDR2 SVGAGI. The CDR3 sequence is 14 residues long. CDR3 loop: CASSYSGTGTEAFF. CDR3 nucleotide sequence: TGTGCCAGCAGTTACTCGGGTACCGGGACAGAAGCTTTCTTT.

J is TRBJ1-3 and V is TRBV11-2; 7 bases are shared with TRBD1. Germline V gene lookup returns CDR1 SGHAT and CDR2 FQNNGV. Trimming removed 5 bases from V and 5 bases from J; junction bases left unmatched: 12. The CDR3 sequence is 16 residues long. This CDR3 is CASSRKGRDRRNTIYF. The CDR3 nucleotides read TGTGCCAGCAGCCGTAAAGGCCGGGACAGAAGAAACACCATATATTTT.

The rearrangement links TRBV11-2 to TRBJ2-1, with TRBD2 matching over 9 bases. Germline CDR1 reads SGHAT; CDR2 reads FQNNGV. This CDR3 is built from 17 residues. J gave up 4 bases and V 0 bases, and 7 bases lay outside the gene matches. The CDR3, as DNA: TGTGCCAGCAGCTTAGAGGGCGGGAGGGGATTTTACAATGAGCAGTTCTTC. Amino acids: CASSLEGGRGFYNEQFF.

The table lists this clone with a few counts. The CDR3 DNA is TGCAGCGTTGCCCAGGGGGAATCGAGAGAGCAGTACTTC. Translated: CSVAQGESREQYF. The rearrangement links TRBV29-1 to TRBJ2-7; 7 bases are shared with TRBD1. Germline-derived CDR1 and CDR2 are SQVTM and ANQGSEA. This CDR3 contains 13 residues. V lost 4 bases, J lost 7 bases, and 10 bases stayed unmatched.

This clone was found a few times. This sequence joins TRBV6-2 or TRBV6-3 and TRBJ2-2, with D tentatively TRBD1 (7 bases). Deletions cut 0 bases from V and 7 bases from J, with 15 bases between. Germline-derived CDR1 and CDR2 are MNHEY and SVGEGT. There are 16 residues in the CDR3. CDR3 sequence reads: CASSYSKPGGFGELFF. As DNA, the CDR3 is TGTGCCAGCAGTTACTCTAAGCCAGGGGGGTTCGGGGAGCTGTTTTTT.

In nucleotides, the CDR3 is TGTGCCAGCAGTTCCGTAGCGGGAGGAGCGTACGAGCAGTACTTC. It encodes CASSSVAGGAYEQYF. The genes are TRBV28 and TRBJ2-7; 10 bases match TRBD2. The junction had 7 bases not matched to a gene; V was cut back by 4 bases and J by 4 bases. Germline V gives CDR1 MDHEN, CDR2 SYDVKM. The CDR3 consists of 15 residues.

This chain connects TRBV7-9 to TRBJ1-3; D perhaps matches TRBD1 (5 bases). Trimming took 0 bases from V and 0 from J, leaving 12 bases between them. From germline, CDR1 is SEHNR and CDR2 FQNEAQ (reference sequence). CDR3 size: 17 residues. CDR3 loop: CASSLAGDIISGNTIYF. Written as DNA, the CDR3 is TGTGCCAGCAGCTTAGCAGGGGATATTATCTCTGGAAACACCATATATTTT.

V and J are TRBV9 and TRBJ1-1; 7 bases map to TRBD1. Germline CDR1 and CDR2: SGDLS and YYNGEE. This CDR3 contains 14 residues. Germline trimming cut 3 bases from V and 3 bases from J; bases unmatched to any gene: 5. CDR3: CASSAIQGYTEAFF. DNA of the CDR3: TGTGCCAGCAGCGCCATACAGGGGTACACTGAAGCTTTCTTT. Supplemented by reference TRBV9 and TRBJ1-1, the full variable domain reads DSGVTQTPKHLITATGQRVTLRCSPRSGDLSVYWYQQSLDQGLQFLIQYYNGEERAKGNILERFSAQQFPDLHSELNLSSLELGDSALYFCASSAIQGYTEAFFGQGTRLTVV.

The chain uses TRBV5-6 and TRBJ2-1, with D possibly being TRBD2 (5 bases). The CDR3 runs to 15 residues. Germline V gives CDR1 SGHDT, CDR2 YYEEEE. Trimming took off 3 bases at V and 6 bases at J, with 16 bases between the two ends. For the CDR3, the DNA is TGTGCCAGCAGCTCGGACCTAGCCGTCGGCAATGAGCAGTTCTTC. This encodes CASSSDLAVGNEQFF.

The chain carries TRBV27 and TRBJ1-6; possible D gene TRBD1, 6 bases. CDR3 length equals 14 residues. Trimming took 6 bases from V and 9 from J, leaving 15 bases between them. Germline V gene data show CDR1 as MNHEY and CDR2 as SMNVEV (reference sequence). The CDR3 protein is CASSVSQGFSPLHF. The DNA for the CDR3 is TGTGCCAGCAGCGTAAGCCAGGGGTTTTCACCCCTCCACTTT.

The rearrangement joins TRBV5-6 to TRBJ1-1; D might be TRBD1 (6 bases). The germline CDR1 and CDR2 sequences are SGHDT and YYEEEE. The CDR3 extends over 14 amino acids. The V gene lost 2 bases and the J gene lost 4 bases, with 12 bases spanning the gap. The CDR3 is CASSFWGHGTEAFF. CDR3 nucleotides: TGTGCCAGCAGCTTTTGGGGGCACGGCACTGAAGCTTTCTTT.

The J gene is TRBJ1-1, the V gene TRBV3-1 (or the pseudogene TRBV3-2); tentatively, D is TRBD1 (6 bases). Per germline, CDR1 LGHDT and CDR2 YNNKEL (reference sequence). The CDR3 length is 14 residues. V was shortened by 6 bases and J by 3 bases, with 14 bases between the two germline ends. The CDR3 sequence is CASSIRQADTEAFF. CDR3 bases: TGTGCCAGCAGTATCAGACAGGCTGACACTGAAGCTTTCTTT.

V and J are TRBV5-6 and TRBJ2-7, with 7 bases that match TRBD2. Per the germline V gene, CDR1 is SGHDT and CDR2 is YYEEEE. The CDR3 contains 15 residues. After removal of 0 bases from V and 2 bases from J, the junction contained 5 bases not matched to a gene. CDR3 DNA: TGTGCCAGCAGCTTGGTGGCTAGCGGCGCCTACGAGCAGTACTTC. Protein sequence: CASSLVASGAYEQYF.

A single count supports this clone. The chain joins TRBV10-2 to TRBJ1-1; D ambiguous. Trimming left V 5 bases short and J 3 bases short, with 13 bases between. There are 14 residues in the CDR3. CDR1 WSHSY and CDR2 SAAADI come from the germline V gene. Here the CDR3 DNA reads TGCGCCAGCAGTCCCCCCGCGGGAGACACTGAAGCTTTCTTT. It encodes CASSPPAGDTEAFF.

The rearrangement joins TRBV9 to TRBJ2-3; possibly TRBD2 for D (5 bases). The CDR3 extends over 14 amino acids. Germline V gene sequence: CDR1 SGDLS, CDR2 YYNGEE. Trimming removed 0 bases at V and 6 bases at J, with 11 bases between. DNA of the CDR3: TGTGCCAGCAGCGTAGTTGCCCGAGGGGATACGCAGTATTTT. Amino acid sequence: CASSVVARGDTQYF.